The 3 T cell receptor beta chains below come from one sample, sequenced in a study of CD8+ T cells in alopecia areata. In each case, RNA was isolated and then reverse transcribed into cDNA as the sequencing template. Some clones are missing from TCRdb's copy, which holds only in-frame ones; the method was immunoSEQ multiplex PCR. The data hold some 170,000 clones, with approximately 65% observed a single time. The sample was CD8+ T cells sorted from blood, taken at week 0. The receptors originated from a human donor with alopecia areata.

The CDR3 reads CVSGWGGSEAFF. The CDR3 DNA is TGTGTAAGCGGGTGGGGTGGATCTGAAGCTTTCTTT. The chain has TRBV27 and TRBJ1-1, with unresolved D. This CDR3 spans 12 amino acids. Germline CDR1 reads MNHEY; CDR2 reads SMNVEV (reference sequence).

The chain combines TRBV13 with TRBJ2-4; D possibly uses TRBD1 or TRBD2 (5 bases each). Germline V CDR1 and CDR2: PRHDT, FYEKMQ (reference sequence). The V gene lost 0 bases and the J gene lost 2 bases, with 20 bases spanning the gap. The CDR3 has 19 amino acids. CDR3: CASSLGLRGRTPSKNIQYF. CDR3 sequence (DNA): TGTGCCAGCAGCTTAGGCCTAAGGGGACGCACCCCGTCCAAAAACATTCAGTACTTC.

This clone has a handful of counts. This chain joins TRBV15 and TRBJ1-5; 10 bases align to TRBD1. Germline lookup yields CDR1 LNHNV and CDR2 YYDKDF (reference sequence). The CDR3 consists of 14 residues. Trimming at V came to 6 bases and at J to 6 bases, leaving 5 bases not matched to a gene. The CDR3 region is CATSARDRGQPQHF. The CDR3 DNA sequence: TGTGCCACCAGTGCCCGGGACAGGGGTCAGCCCCAGCATTTT.